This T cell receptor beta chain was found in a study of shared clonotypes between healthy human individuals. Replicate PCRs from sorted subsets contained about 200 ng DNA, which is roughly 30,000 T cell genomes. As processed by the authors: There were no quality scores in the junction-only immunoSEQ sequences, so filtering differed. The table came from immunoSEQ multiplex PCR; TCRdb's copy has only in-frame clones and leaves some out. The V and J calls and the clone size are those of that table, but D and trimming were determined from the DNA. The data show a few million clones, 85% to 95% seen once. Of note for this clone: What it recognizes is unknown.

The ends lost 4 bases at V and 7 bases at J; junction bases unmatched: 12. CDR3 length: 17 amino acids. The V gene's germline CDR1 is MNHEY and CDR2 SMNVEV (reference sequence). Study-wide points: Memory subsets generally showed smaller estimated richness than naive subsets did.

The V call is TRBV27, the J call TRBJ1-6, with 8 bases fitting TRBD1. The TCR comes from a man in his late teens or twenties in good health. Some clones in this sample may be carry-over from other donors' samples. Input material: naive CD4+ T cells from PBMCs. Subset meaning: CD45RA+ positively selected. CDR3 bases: TGTGCCAGCAGTTCCACCACCACAGGGGGGTGGAATTCACCCCTCCACTTT. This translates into CASSSTTTGGWNSPLHF.